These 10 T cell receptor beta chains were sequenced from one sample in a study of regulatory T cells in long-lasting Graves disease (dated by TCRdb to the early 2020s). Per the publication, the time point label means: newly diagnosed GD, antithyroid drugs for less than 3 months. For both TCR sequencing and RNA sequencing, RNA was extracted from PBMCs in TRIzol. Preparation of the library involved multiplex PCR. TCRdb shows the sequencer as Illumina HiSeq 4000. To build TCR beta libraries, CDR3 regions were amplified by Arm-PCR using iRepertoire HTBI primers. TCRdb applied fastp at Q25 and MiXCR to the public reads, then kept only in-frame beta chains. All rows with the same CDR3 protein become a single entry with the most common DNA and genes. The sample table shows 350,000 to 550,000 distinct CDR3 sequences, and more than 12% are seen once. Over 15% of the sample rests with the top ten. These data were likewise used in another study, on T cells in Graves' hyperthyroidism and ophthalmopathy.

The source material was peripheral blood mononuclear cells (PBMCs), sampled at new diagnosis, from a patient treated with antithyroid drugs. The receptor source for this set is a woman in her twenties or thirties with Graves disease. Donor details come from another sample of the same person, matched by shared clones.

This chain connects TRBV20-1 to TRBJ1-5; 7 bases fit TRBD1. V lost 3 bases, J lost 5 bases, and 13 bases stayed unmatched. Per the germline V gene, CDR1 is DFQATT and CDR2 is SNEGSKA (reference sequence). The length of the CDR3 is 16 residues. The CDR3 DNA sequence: TGCAGTGCTAGGACGTCGACAGGGTGGGGCGATCAGCCCCAGCATTTT. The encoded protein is CSARTSTGWGDQPQHF.

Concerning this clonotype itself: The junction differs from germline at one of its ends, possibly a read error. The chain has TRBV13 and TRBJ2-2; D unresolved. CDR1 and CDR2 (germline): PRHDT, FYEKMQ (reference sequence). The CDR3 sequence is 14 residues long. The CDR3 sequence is CASSFGVPPGELFF. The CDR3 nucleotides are TGCGCCAGCAGCTTTGGGGTCCCGCCCGGGGAGCTGTTTTTT.

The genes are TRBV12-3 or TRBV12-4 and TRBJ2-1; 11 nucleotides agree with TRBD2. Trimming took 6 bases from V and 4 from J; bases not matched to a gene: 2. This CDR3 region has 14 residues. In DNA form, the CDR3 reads TGTGCCAGCAGAGTAGCGGGAGGGTACAATGAGCAGTTCTTC. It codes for CASRVAGGYNEQFF.

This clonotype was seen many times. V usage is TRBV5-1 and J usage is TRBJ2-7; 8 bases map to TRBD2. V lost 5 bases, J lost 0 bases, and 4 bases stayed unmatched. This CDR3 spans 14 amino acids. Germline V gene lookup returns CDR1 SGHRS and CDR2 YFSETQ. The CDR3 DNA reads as TGCGCCAGCAGACCCGGGGGGGACTCCTACGAGCAGTACTTC. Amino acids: CASRPGGDSYEQYF.

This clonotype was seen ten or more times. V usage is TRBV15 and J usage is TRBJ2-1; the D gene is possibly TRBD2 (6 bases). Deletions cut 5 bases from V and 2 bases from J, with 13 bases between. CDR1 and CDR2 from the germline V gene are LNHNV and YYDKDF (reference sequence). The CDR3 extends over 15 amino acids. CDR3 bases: TGTGCCACCAGCGGCCGGGAGCGCGCCTACAATGAGCAGTTCTTC. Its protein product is CATSGRERAYNEQFF.

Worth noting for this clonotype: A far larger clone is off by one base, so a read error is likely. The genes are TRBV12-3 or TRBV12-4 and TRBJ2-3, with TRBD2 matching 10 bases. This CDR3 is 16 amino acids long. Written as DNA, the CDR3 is TGTGCCAGCAGTTATACTAGCGGGACTAGCACAGGTACGCAGTATTTT. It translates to CASSYTSGTSTGTQYF.

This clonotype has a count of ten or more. The CDR3 spells CASSETLSREQYF. The CDR3 DNA reads TGTGCCAGCAGTGAAACATTGAGTCGCGAGCAGTACTTC. The V and J genes are TRBV28 and TRBJ2-7; D gene unclear. The germline V gene encodes CDR1 MDHEN and CDR2 SYDVKM. V dropped 5 bases and J dropped 6 bases, with 14 bases sitting between them. This CDR3 is 13 amino acids long.

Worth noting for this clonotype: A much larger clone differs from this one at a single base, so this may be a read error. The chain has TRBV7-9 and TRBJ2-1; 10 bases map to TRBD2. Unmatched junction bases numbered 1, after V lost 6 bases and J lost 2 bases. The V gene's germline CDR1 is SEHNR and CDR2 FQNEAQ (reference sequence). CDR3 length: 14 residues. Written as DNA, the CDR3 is TGTGCCAGCAGAGGACTAGCGGCCTACAATGAGCAGTTCTTC. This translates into CASRGLAAYNEQFF.

CDR3 residues: CSVEEYGQGRNGYTF. CDR3 in DNA: TGCAGCGTTGAAGAATATGGGCAGGGGAGGAATGGCTACACCTTC. The rearrangement links TRBV29-1 to TRBJ1-2, with D perhaps matching TRBD1 (6 bases). Per germline, CDR1 SQVTM and CDR2 ANQGSEA. V lost 0 bases and J lost 6, with 17 bases in between. CDR3 size: 15 residues.

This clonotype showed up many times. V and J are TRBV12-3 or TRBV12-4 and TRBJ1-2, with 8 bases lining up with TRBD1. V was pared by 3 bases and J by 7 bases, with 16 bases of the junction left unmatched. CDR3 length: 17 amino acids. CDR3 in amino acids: CASSFSASPQGGGGYTF. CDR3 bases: TGTGCCAGCAGTTTTTCGGCATCCCCACAGGGGGGAGGTGGCTACACCTTC.